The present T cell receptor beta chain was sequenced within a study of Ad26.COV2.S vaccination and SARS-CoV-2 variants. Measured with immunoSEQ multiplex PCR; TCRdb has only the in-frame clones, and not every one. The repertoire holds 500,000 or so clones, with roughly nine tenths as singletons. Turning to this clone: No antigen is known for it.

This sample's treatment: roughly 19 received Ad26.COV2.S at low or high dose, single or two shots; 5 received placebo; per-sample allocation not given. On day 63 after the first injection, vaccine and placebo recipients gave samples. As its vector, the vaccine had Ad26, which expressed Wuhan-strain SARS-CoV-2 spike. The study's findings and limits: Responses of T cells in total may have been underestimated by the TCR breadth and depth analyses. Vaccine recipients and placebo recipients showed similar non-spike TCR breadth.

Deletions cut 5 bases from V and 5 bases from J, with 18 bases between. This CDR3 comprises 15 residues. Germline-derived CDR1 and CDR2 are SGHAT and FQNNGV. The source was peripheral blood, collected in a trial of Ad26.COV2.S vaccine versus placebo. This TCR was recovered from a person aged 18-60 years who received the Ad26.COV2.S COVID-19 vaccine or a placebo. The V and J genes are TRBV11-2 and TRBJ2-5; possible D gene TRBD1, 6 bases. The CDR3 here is CASSAGTHTSETQYF. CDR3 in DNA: TGTGCCAGCAGCGCCGGGACACATACAAGTGAGACCCAGTACTTC.